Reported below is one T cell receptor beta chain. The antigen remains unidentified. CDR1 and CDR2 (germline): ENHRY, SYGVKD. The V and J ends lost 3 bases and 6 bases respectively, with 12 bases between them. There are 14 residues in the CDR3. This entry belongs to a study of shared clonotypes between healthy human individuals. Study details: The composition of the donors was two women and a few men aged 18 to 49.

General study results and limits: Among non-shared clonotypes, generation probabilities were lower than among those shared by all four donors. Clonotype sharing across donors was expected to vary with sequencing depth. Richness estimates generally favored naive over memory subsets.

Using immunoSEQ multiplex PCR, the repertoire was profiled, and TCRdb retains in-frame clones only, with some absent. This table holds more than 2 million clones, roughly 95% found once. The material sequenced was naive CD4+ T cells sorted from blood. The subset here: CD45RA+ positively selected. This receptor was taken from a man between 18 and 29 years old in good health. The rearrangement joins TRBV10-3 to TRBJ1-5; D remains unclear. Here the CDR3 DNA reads TGTGCCATCAGTGAATCGACGGCTGCTCAGCCCCAGCATTTT. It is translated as CAISESTAAQPQHF.